These 15 T cell receptor beta chains came from one sample sequenced in a study of blood T cell repertoires in COVID-19. Assay used: immunoSEQ multiplex PCR; TCRdb lists only in-frame clones, some missing. The top ten hold about 13% of the sample, which has 60,000 or so clones, 90% seen once. The sample taken for sequencing was peripheral blood. These receptors were obtained from a man in his fifties or sixties with active COVID-19.

The rearrangement links TRBV2 to TRBJ2-1; weak D call: TRBD2 (6 bases). The CDR3 is 11 amino acids. The V and J ends lost 7 bases and 6 bases respectively, with 7 bases between them. CDR1 is SNHLY, CDR2 FYNNEI, per germline. The CDR3 DNA follows: TGTGCCAGCAAGGAGGGCAATGAGCAGTTCTTC. The encoded protein is CASKEGNEQFF.

This chain connects TRBV28 to TRBJ2-3, with 8 nucleotides matching TRBD1. Germline V gives CDR1 MDHEN, CDR2 SYDVKM. The CDR3 loop spans 16 amino acids. The J segment lost 2 bases and the V segment lost 6 bases, leaving 10 bases of the junction unmatched. CDR3 loop: CASRATGDRITDTQYF. The CDR3 bases are TGTGCCAGCAGGGCGACGGGGGACAGGATCACAGATACGCAGTATTTT.

This clone was counted once. The chain links TRBV28 to TRBJ1-5, with D hard to call. The V gene lost 4 bases and the J gene lost 4 bases, with 8 bases spanning the gap. The CDR3 loop spans 13 amino acids. From germline, CDR1 is MDHEN and CDR2 SYDVKM. The CDR3 is CASSYGDNQPQHF. Here the CDR3 DNA reads TGTGCCAGCAGTTACGGGGATAATCAGCCCCAGCATTTT.

Comments on this clone: Other nucleotide sequences from this sample produce the same CDR3. The gene calls are TRBV12-3 or TRBV12-4 and TRBJ1-4; 7 bases match TRBD1. After removal of 5 bases from V and 8 bases from J, the junction contained 5 bases not matched to a gene. The CDR3 runs 13 residues. The DNA for the CDR3 is TGTGCCAGCAGTCGAGGGACAGTAGAAAAACTGTTTTTT. Encoded protein: CASSRGTVEKLFF.

The chain couples TRBV5-1 to TRBJ1-1, with D unresolved. Trimming left V 1 base short and J 3 bases short, with 7 bases between. CDR1 and CDR2 from the germline V gene are SGHRS and YFSETQ. The CDR3 runs 13 residues. In DNA, the CDR3 is TGCGCCAGCAGCTTGCGAGTTTACACTGAAGCTTTCTTT. Translation gives CASSLRVYTEAFF.

This clone was seen a handful of times. The V gene is TRBV27, the J gene TRBJ2-7; D not certain. The germline gives CDR1 MNHEY, CDR2 SMNVEV (reference sequence). V lost 6 bases and J lost 3, with 12 bases in between. This CDR3 has 13 amino acids. CDR3 nucleotides: TGTGCCAGCAGATACAAGAACAACTACGAGCAGTACTTC. Translation: CASRYKNNYEQYF.

V usage is TRBV7-2 and J usage is TRBJ2-7; TRBD1 agrees at 7 bases. This CDR3 contains 14 residues. Germline V gene sequence: CDR1 SGHTA, CDR2 FQGNSA. V shed 0 bases and J 4 bases; nucleotides not matched to a gene: 3. The CDR3 reads CASSLAGGGYEQYF. The CDR3 bases are TGTGCCAGCAGCTTAGCAGGGGGCGGATACGAGCAGTACTTC.

V is TRBV21-1 and J is TRBJ1-1. TRBV21-1 is noted as a pseudogene. This CDR3 contains 16 residues. The CDR3, as DNA: TGTGCCAGCAGCCCAAGTGCGGGGTTTGGGAACACTGAAGCTTTCTTT. Amino acids: CASSPSAGFGNTEAFF.

This clone has more than one count but fewer than ten. This chain joins TRBV28 and TRBJ2-7, with a weak D call TRBD2 (6 bases). The CDR3 totals 13 residues. V was trimmed by 6 bases and J by 6 bases, leaving 15 bases between them. CDR1 is MDHEN and CDR2 is SYDVKM in the germline V gene. The CDR3 bases are TGTGCCAGCAGGTCGACCGGGACTGGCGAGCAGTACTTC. Amino acids: CASRSTGTGEQYF.

The chain joins TRBV5-5 to TRBJ1-1; no clear D gene. CDR3 length equals 13 residues. CDR1 is SGHKS and CDR2 is YYEKEE in the germline V gene (reference sequence). Trimming stripped 0 bases from V and 1 base from J, with 4 bases between. The CDR3 is CASSLDTNTEAFF. CDR3 DNA sequence: TGTGCCAGCAGCTTGGACACGAACACTGAAGCTTTCTTT. Together with reference TRBV5-5 and TRBJ1-1, the CDR3 gives the full variable domain: DAGVTQSPTHLIKTRGQQVTLRCSPISGHKSVSWYQQVLGQGPQFIFQYYEKEERGRGNFPDRFSARQFPNYSSELNVNALLLGDSALYLCASSLDTNTEAFFGQGTRLTVV.

The chain uses TRBV4-1 and TRBJ2-3, with 9 bases lining up with TRBD2. CDR3 length: 18 amino acids. CDR1 and CDR2 (germline): MGHRA, YSYEKL. V lost 0 bases and J lost 4; bases outside the gene matches: 11. CDR3 amino acids: CASSQDLRRGGIPDTQYF. The CDR3 region has the DNA TGCGCCAGCAGCCAAGACCTGAGGCGGGGGGGCATCCCAGATACGCAGTATTTT.

The chain combines TRBV4-3 with TRBJ1-4, with a possible D match to TRBD1 (5 bases). Germline CDR1 reads LGHNA; CDR2 reads YSLEER. V was trimmed by 0 bases and J by 3 bases, leaving 5 bases between them. The CDR3 sequence is 14 residues long. In DNA, the CDR3 is TGCGCCAGCAGCCAAGACAGGGCTAATGAAAAACTGTTTTTT. It encodes CASSQDRANEKLFF.

The V gene is TRBV10-1, the J gene TRBJ2-3, with a weak D call TRBD2 (5 bases). The CDR3 covers 12 residues. Trimming left V 3 bases short and J 8 bases short, with 9 bases between. Per the germline V gene, CDR1 is WNHNN and CDR2 is SYGVQD (reference sequence). The chain's CDR3 is CASSDLGVTQYF. The CDR3 coding sequence is TGCGCCAGCAGTGACCTCGGGGTTACGCAGTATTTT.

The chain couples TRBV5-4 to TRBJ1-4, with TRBD1 as a possible D gene (5 bases). The CDR3 length is 15 residues. V dropped 4 bases and J dropped 8 bases, with 18 bases sitting between them. CDR1 SGHNT and CDR2 YYREEE come from the germline V gene (reference sequence). The CDR3 loop reads CASSPYPGFEEKLFF. The CDR3 DNA reads TGTGCCAGCAGCCCCTATCCAGGGTTCGAAGAAAAACTGTTTTTT. Full variable domain (missing parts from reference TRBV5-4 and TRBJ1-4): ETGVTQSPTHLIKTRGQQVTLRCSSQSGHNTVSWYQQALGQGPQFIFQYYREEENGRGNFPPRFSGLQFPNYSSELNVNALELDDSALYLCASSPYPGFEEKLFFGSGTQLSVL.

CDR3 residues: CASMVSRDTYEQYF. The CDR3, as DNA: TGTGCCAGCATGGTGTCCAGGGATACCTACGAGCAGTACTTC. The chain recombines TRBV2 with TRBJ2-7; perhaps TRBD1 as D (5 bases). The CDR3 runs 14 residues. From germline, CDR1 is SNHLY and CDR2 FYNNEI. V dropped 7 bases and J dropped 2 bases, with 15 bases sitting between them.